The rows below give T cell receptor beta chains drawn from one sample of a study of T cells in Graves' hyperthyroidism and ophthalmopathy. MiXCR was run by TCRdb on the multiplex PCR reads, yielding one entry per CDR3 protein. The sample consists of about 600,000 distinct CDR3 sequences, 11% to 15% of them appearing once. Sequencing was performed on blood. These receptors all come from a woman younger than 30 with Graves' ophthalmopathy. The CDR3 runs from the conserved cysteine through the conserved F or W. A D gene is named only where the DNA matches it firmly. Rows give clone size only sometimes, using once, few, many, or a class for an expanded clone.

TRBJ2-7	many	TRBV7-9	-	TGTGCCAGCAGGCCCTACCTTAAGGTGGGGTCCTACGAGCAGTACTTC	CASRPYLKVGSYEQYF
TRBJ1-1	many	TRBV3-1	-	TGTGCCAGCAGCCAAGGCGAGGGAATGAACACTGAAGCTTTCTTT	CASSQGEGMNTEAFF
TRBJ1-2	many	TRBV12-3/TRBV12-4	-	TGTGCCAGCAGCCGTAGGCCTAGATCCTATGGCTACACCTTC	CASSRRPRSYGYTF
TRBJ2-1	-	TRBV9	TRBD2	TGTGCCAGCAGCGCCTGGGGGCGGGAGGATTACGCGGGGAATGAGCAGTTCTTC	CASSAWGREDYAGNEQFF
TRBJ1-5	many	TRBV7-3	-	TGTGCCAGCAGCTTAAACGGTGGGGGCAATCAGCCCCAGCATTTT	CASSLNGGGNQPQHF
TRBJ2-7	many	TRBV6-2/TRBV6-3	TRBD1	TGTGCCAGCAGACCGCCGGGGACAGGGGGCTACGAGCAGTACTTC	CASRPPGTGGYEQYF
TRBJ2-3	few	TRBV11-2	-	TGTGCCAGCAGCCTCGGGGTCAGGGCCAGCACAGATACGCAGTATTTT	CASSLGVRASTDTQYF
TRBJ2-7	few	TRBV4-3	TRBD1	TGCGCCAGCAGCCAATGGGGACAGGAACCCTACGAGCAGTACTTC	CASSQWGQEPYEQYF
TRBJ2-1	-	TRBV6-5	-	TGTGCCAGCAGTTACCCCCGGGGGGCCCCCGGCAATGAGCAGTTCTTC	CASSYPRGAPGNEQFF
TRBJ1-5	-	TRBV19	-	TGTGCCAGTAGTATCTACCGGGGATCGTATAGCAATCAGCCCCAGCATTTT	CASSIYRGSYSNQPQHF
TRBJ1-1	many	TRBV19	-	TGTGCCAGTAGTATAAGGGATGAGGGGGGGCCGGCGACTGAAGCTTTCTTT	CASSIRDEGGPATEAFF
TRBJ2-1	many	TRBV3-1	-	TGTGCCAGCAGCCGGACAGATTCACACAATGAGCAGTTCTTC	CASSRTDSHNEQFF
TRBJ2-3	many	TRBV11-2	-	TGTGCCAGCAGCTTACTAATAGGGGGAGCAGATACGCAGTATTTT	CASSLLIGGADTQYF
TRBJ1-5	-	TRBV4-1	-	TGCGCCAGCAGCCAAGAATCGGGGGGTAATCAGCCCCAGCATTTT	CASSQESGGNQPQHF
TRBJ2-6	few	TRBV20-1	-	TGCAGTGCTAGTCGAGGGAGCTCTGGGGCCAACGTCCTGACTTTC	CSASRGSSGANVLTF
TRBJ2-1	few	TRBV11-2	TRBD1	TGTGCCAGCAGCTTCGGGACAGGGTTATACAATGAGCAGTTCTTC	CASSFGTGLYNEQFF